These 20 T cell receptor beta chains were all obtained from the same sample, sequenced in a study of blood T cell repertoires in COVID-19. Clones were sequenced by immunoSEQ multiplex PCR, and TCRdb holds only the in-frame ones, with some missing. Of just over 300,000 clones in the sample, roughly 89% were seen once. The sample consisted of PBMCs or T cells enriched from blood (not recorded which). These TCRs come from a woman aged 18-29 years who had recovered from COVID-19.

This clone was seen only once. At one boundary the junction diverges from the germline segment, which might be a read error. The V and J genes are TRBV5-1 and TRBJ2-2; 12 bases align to TRBD2. The germline CDR1 and CDR2 sequences are SGHRS and YFSETQ. The CDR3 runs 17 residues. For the CDR3, the DNA is TGCGCCAGCAGCTTCCTAGCGGGGGGGCCGAAAACCGGGGAGCTGTTTTTT. It codes for CASSFLAGGPKTGELFF.

This clone was observed a few times. The chain employs TRBV7-9 and TRBJ1-2; 9 bases fit TRBD1. CDR3 length: 16 amino acids. V lost 3 bases and J lost 5; bases outside the gene matches: 10. From germline, CDR1 is SEHNR and CDR2 FQNEAQ (reference sequence). The DNA for the CDR3 is TGTGCCAGCAGCTTGGGCACCGGGACAGGGCGTTATGGCTACACCTTC. Translating it yields CASSLGTGTGRYGYTF.

The V gene is TRBV6-1, the J gene TRBJ2-1; TRBD2 matches 13 bases. Losses at the gene ends were 4 bases for V and 7 bases for J; bases not matched to a gene: 7. Germline assignment: CDR1 MNHNS and CDR2 SASEGT. The CDR3 is made up of 16 amino acids. CDR3 loop: CASSGTSGGWGNEQFF. For the CDR3, the DNA is TGTGCCAGCAGTGGGACTAGCGGGGGATGGGGTAATGAGCAGTTCTTC.

The V gene is TRBV29-1, the J gene TRBJ2-5; 12 nucleotides agree with TRBD2. The CDR3 extends over 18 amino acids. V shed 0 bases, J shed 4 bases, and the junction held 12 bases outside the gene matches. The germline V gene has CDR1 SQVTM and CDR2 ANQGSEA. The DNA of the CDR3 is TGCAGCGTTGAAGATAACCCCCCGACTAGCGGGGGCGCAGAGACCCAGTACTTC. Amino acids: CSVEDNPPTSGGAETQYF.

Only a few counts were recorded for this clone. This rearrangement joins TRBV12-3 or TRBV12-4 to TRBJ2-1; D not certain. This CDR3 contains 13 residues. The ends were cut back, 8 bases at V and 0 bases at J, with 8 bases in the middle. Here the CDR3 reads CASLPGSYNEQFF. The DNA for the CDR3 is TGTGCCAGCCTACCGGGCTCCTACAATGAGCAGTTCTTC.

J is TRBJ2-7 and V is TRBV28; TRBD2 matches 8 bases. Trimming at V came to 11 bases and at J to 4 bases, leaving 10 bases not matched to a gene. The germline V gene has CDR1 MDHEN and CDR2 SYDVKM. This CDR3 is 13 amino acids long. CDR3 nucleotide sequence: TGTGCCTCCCAGGGGCCGGGGGGGTACGAGCAGTACTTC. It codes for CASQGPGGYEQYF.

Remarks on this clone: Other nucleotide sequences from this sample produce the same CDR3. V gene TRBV5-4 combines with J gene TRBJ2-7, with TRBD1 matching 7 bases. J was trimmed by 2 bases and V by 0 bases; bases with no gene match: 5. This CDR3 is 15 amino acids long. CDR1 is SGHNT and CDR2 is YYREEE in the germline V gene (reference sequence). CDR3 bases: TGTGCCAGCAGCTTGGATCGGGGACAGACCTACGAGCAGTACTTC. This translates into CASSLDRGQTYEQYF.

This chain joins TRBV15 and TRBJ1-2; possibly TRBD1 for D (5 bases). Deletions cut 0 bases from V and 5 bases from J, with 7 bases between. Per germline, CDR1 LNHNV and CDR2 YYDKDF (reference sequence). The CDR3 is 13 amino acids. CDR3 loop: CATSREGGYGYTF. The CDR3 nucleotides are TGTGCCACCAGCAGAGAGGGGGGATATGGCTACACCTTC.

The chain links TRBV6-5 to TRBJ2-1; 7 bases match TRBD2. Germline V gene lookup returns CDR1 MNHEY and CDR2 SVGAGI. This CDR3 spans 14 amino acids. J lost 5 bases, V lost 0 bases, and 1 base had no gene match. The CDR3 loop reads CASSYSSGNNEQFF. The CDR3 coding sequence is TGTGCCAGCAGTTACTCGAGCGGGAACAATGAGCAGTTCTTC.

The rearrangement uses TRBV9 and TRBJ2-3, with TRBD2 matching over 7 bases. Germline CDR1 SGDLS, CDR2 YYNGEE. The V gene end was trimmed by 4 bases and the J gene end by 2 bases; junction bases not matched to a gene: 4. The CDR3 extends over 14 amino acids. CDR3 loop: CASSPGLTTDTQYF. DNA of the CDR3: TGTGCCAGCAGCCCGGGACTAACCACAGATACGCAGTATTTT.

The chain couples TRBV28 to TRBJ1-2; D is perhaps TRBD1 (5 bases). The CDR3 runs to 16 residues. Germline V CDR1 and CDR2: MDHEN, SYDVKM. Trimming took off 4 bases at V and 8 bases at J, with 23 bases between the two ends. The CDR3 protein is CASSSQRGREARGYTF. In nucleotides, the CDR3 is TGTGCCAGCAGTTCCCAAAGGGGCAGGGAGGCTCGGGGCTACACCTTC.

The chain recombines TRBV3-1 (or the pseudogene TRBV3-2) with TRBJ2-1; a possible D gene is TRBD2 (6 bases). The CDR3 is 15 amino acids. The germline V gene has CDR1 LGHDT and CDR2 YNNKEL (reference sequence). The ends were cut back, 0 bases at V and 4 bases at J, with 10 bases in the middle. CDR3 coding DNA: TGTGCCAGCAGCCAAGATACGGGGAGGTACAATGAGCAGTTCTTC. It specifies CASSQDTGRYNEQFF.

This chain joins TRBV6-5 and TRBJ1-2; a possible D gene is TRBD1 (6 bases). CDR3 length equals 13 residues. CDR1 and CDR2 from the germline V gene are MNHEY and SVGAGI. V lost 5 bases, J lost 6 bases, and 13 bases lay in between. CDR3 sequence (DNA): TGTGCCAGCAGTAACAGGGTTGCGAATGGCTACACCTTC. This translates into CASSNRVANGYTF.

The V and J genes are TRBV30 and TRBJ1-2, with a possible D match to TRBD1 (6 bases). Trimming took 4 bases from V and 5 from J, leaving 17 bases between them. The CDR3 covers 14 residues. Germline lookup yields CDR1 GTSNPN and CDR2 SVGIG (reference sequence). CDR3 region: CAWNPTGGVYGYTF. The DNA of the CDR3 is TGTGCCTGGAACCCCACTGGGGGCGTTTATGGCTACACCTTC.

The sample holds one count of this clone. The chain has TRBV1 and TRBJ1-5. TRBV1 is termed a pseudogene. CDR3 length equals 15 residues. The CDR3 region is CTSSQDRLSNQPQHF. DNA of the CDR3: TGCACCAGCAGCCAAGATCGCCTAAGCAATCAGCCCCAGCATTTT.

The chain combines TRBV13 with TRBJ1-1; weak D call: TRBD1 (6 bases). The CDR3 spans 13 residues. Between the trimmed V and J ends, which lost 5 bases and 3 bases, there was a span of 10 bases. From germline, CDR1 is PRHDT and CDR2 FYEKMQ (reference sequence). The CDR3 loop reads CASSQGGDTEAFF. CDR3 coding DNA: TGTGCCAGCAGCCAAGGGGGGGACACTGAAGCTTTCTTT.

The sample holds one count of this clone. The CDR3 bases are TGTGCCAGCAGCTTGGGGGGAGGCCCGTACCGCTATGGCTACACCTTC. Translated: CASSLGGGPYRYGYTF. The rearrangement uses TRBV5-4 and TRBJ1-2; D is unresolved. Looked up from germline, CDR1 is SGHNT and CDR2 is YYREEE (reference sequence). The CDR3 is 16 residues long. Trimming stripped 0 bases from V and 4 bases from J, with 16 bases between. Supplemented by reference TRBV5-4 and TRBJ1-2, the full variable domain reads ETGVTQSPTHLIKTRGQQVTLRCSSQSGHNTVSWYQQALGQGPQFIFQYYREEENGRGNFPPRFSGLQFPNYSSELNVNALELDDSALYLCASSLGGGPYRYGYTFGSGTRLTVV.

V gene TRBV7-2 combines with J gene TRBJ2-7; maybe TRBD2 (5 bases). CDR1 is SGHTA and CDR2 is FQGNSA in the germline V gene. The CDR3 consists of 16 residues. V was pared by 5 bases and J by 3 bases, with 20 bases between. CDR3 protein: CASSPRSGLGFYEQYF. CDR3 nucleotides: TGTGCCAGCAGCCCCCGGAGCGGTCTGGGGTTCTACGAGCAGTACTTC.

The chain recombines TRBV4-2 with TRBJ1-1, with a possible D match to TRBD1 (5 bases). Trimming removed 1 base from V and 3 bases from J, with 15 bases in between. Germline values: CDR1 LGHNA, CDR2 YNFKEQ. The CDR3 runs to 16 residues. In DNA, the CDR3 is TGTGCCAGCAGCCAAGGCCAGGGTGGTGAGGACACTGAAGCTTTCTTT. It codes for CASSQGQGGEDTEAFF.

In its sample, this clone was seen a few times. The V call is TRBV12-5, the J call TRBJ1-2, with D tentatively TRBD1 (6 bases). The CDR3 runs 12 residues. The germline V and J ends were trimmed by 1 base and 8 bases, with 8 bases remaining between them. Germline CDR1 LGHNT, CDR2 FRNRAP. CDR3 DNA sequence: TGTGCTAGTGGTTTGGACACAGGGGGCTACACCTTC. Translating gives CASGLDTGGYTF.